This entry lists 19 T cell receptor beta chains sequenced from one sample in a study of shared clonotypes between healthy human individuals. Some clones are missing from TCRdb's copy, which holds only in-frame ones; the method was immunoSEQ multiplex PCR. The sample includes about 1.1 million clones, roughly 74% seen only once; the top ten take 0.52%. The sample comprised memory CD4+ T cells from PBMCs. Subset denoted: CD45RA-negative fraction. These receptors came from a man in his late teens or twenties in good health. Some clones in this sample may be carry-over from other donors' samples.

A word on this clone: A single base is all that separates this from a far larger clone, so a read error is likely. This chain connects TRBV29-1 to TRBJ1-1; possible D gene TRBD1, 6 bases. V was shortened by 6 bases and J by 0 bases, with 8 bases between the two germline ends. The length of the CDR3 is 12 residues. Germline assignment: CDR1 SQVTM and CDR2 ANQGSEA. The CDR3 nucleotides are TGCAGCGTACGGGACATGAACACTGAAGCTTTCTTT. It specifies CSVRDMNTEAFF.

The CDR3 spells CAWSVRGAEYSGNTIYF. In DNA, the CDR3 is TGTGCCTGGAGCGTGAGGGGTGCAGAGTACTCTGGAAACACCATATATTTT. This chain connects TRBV30 to TRBJ1-3; D possibly corresponds to TRBD1 (5 bases). The CDR3 is made up of 17 amino acids. Trimming removed 3 bases from V and 0 bases from J, with 18 bases in between. Germline V lookup: CDR1 GTSNPN, CDR2 SVGIG (reference sequence).

In its sample, this clone ranks as medium-sized. The CDR3: CASSLAGTGKSGNTIYF. The CDR3, as DNA: TGTGCCAGCAGCTTGGCCGGGACAGGGAAGTCTGGAAACACCATATATTTT. The chain recombines TRBV5-6 with TRBJ1-3, with 9 bases that match TRBD1. J gave up 1 base and V 0 bases, and 5 bases lay outside the gene matches. The germline CDR1 and CDR2 sequences are SGHDT and YYEEEE. The CDR3 covers 17 residues.

This chain joins TRBV6-1 and TRBJ1-1, with 9 positions matching TRBD1. The CDR3 is 13 residues long. CDR1 and CDR2 (germline): MNHNS, SASEGT. Germline trimming cut 8 bases from V and 4 bases from J; bases unmatched to any gene: 5. The CDR3 region is CASGLTGGTEAFF. For the CDR3, the DNA is TGTGCCAGCGGACTGACAGGGGGCACTGAAGCTTTCTTT.

The chain links TRBV10-3 to TRBJ1-2, with unresolved D. Germline assignment: CDR1 ENHRY and CDR2 SYGVKD. This CDR3 comprises 13 residues. The germline V and J ends were trimmed by 4 bases and 4 bases, with 10 bases remaining between them. The CDR3 DNA sequence: TGTGCCATCAGTGGGACGGACGGCTATGGCTACACCTTC. Protein: CAISGTDGYGYTF.

The chain employs TRBV5-1 and TRBJ1-4; the match to TRBD1 covers 9 bases. The CDR3 has 15 amino acids. Germline V gives CDR1 SGHRS, CDR2 YFSETQ. Losses at the gene ends were 4 bases for V and 5 bases for J; bases not matched to a gene: 6. The CDR3 region is CASSALGQGNEKLFF. Here the CDR3 DNA reads TGCGCCAGCAGCGCCTTAGGACAGGGGAATGAAAAACTGTTTTTT.

The gene calls are TRBV28 and TRBJ2-5, with D possibly TRBD2 on 5 matching bases. This CDR3 has 19 residues. Trimming took off 5 bases at V and 1 base at J, with 26 bases between the two ends. From germline, CDR1 is MDHEN and CDR2 SYDVKM. CDR3 loop: CASSPPRWGTGSGQETQYF. DNA of the CDR3: TGTGCCAGCAGTCCCCCCAGGTGGGGTACGGGATCAGGCCAAGAGACCCAGTACTTC.

In the case of this clone: Different DNA sequences within this sample yield the same CDR3. The rearrangement links TRBV11-3 to TRBJ2-3; 7 nucleotides agree with TRBD2. Per the germline V gene, CDR1 is SGHNT and CDR2 is YENEEA. V dropped 3 bases and J dropped 4; count of bases not matched to a gene: 7. There are 15 residues in the CDR3. The CDR3 here is CASSLEAGVADTQYF. The CDR3 nucleotides are TGTGCCAGCAGCTTGGAGGCGGGAGTAGCAGATACGCAGTATTTT.

This clone was counted a few times. Written as DNA, the CDR3 is TGTGCCAGCAGCTCCAGACTCCTTAACTATGGCTACACCTTC. Its translation: CASSSRLLNYGYTF. This chain connects TRBV5-6 to TRBJ1-2, with unresolved D. This CDR3 comprises 14 residues. The V gene's germline CDR1 is SGHDT and CDR2 YYEEEE. V lost 3 bases, J lost 1 base, and 10 bases lay in between.

The chain joins TRBV25-1 to TRBJ1-2; tentatively, D is TRBD1 (6 bases). The CDR3 runs to 14 residues. Germline V gives CDR1 MGHDK, CDR2 SYGVNS. V dropped 4 bases and J dropped 5 bases, with 14 bases sitting between them. Written as DNA, the CDR3 is TGTGCCAGCAGTGTAGCCGGGACAAATTATGGCTACACCTTC. Residues: CASSVAGTNYGYTF.

The chain employs TRBV29-1 and TRBJ2-5, with a possible D match to TRBD1 (6 bases). CDR1 is SQVTM and CDR2 is ANQGSEA in the germline V gene. Deletions cut 7 bases from V and 3 bases from J, with 9 bases between. The CDR3 is 11 residues long. Written as DNA, the CDR3 is TGCAGCGACAGGGCCAAAGAGACCCAGTACTTC. Encoded protein: CSDRAKETQYF.

The genes are TRBV5-1 and TRBJ2-1; 9 nucleotides agree with TRBD2. The CDR3 contains 16 residues. V shed 5 bases and J 1 base; nucleotides not matched to a gene: 7. Germline V CDR1 and CDR2: SGHRS, YFSETQ. CDR3 in DNA: TGCGCCAGCAGATACCGTAGCGGGAGTTCCTACAATGAGCAGTTCTTC. Translating gives CASRYRSGSSYNEQFF. The full variable domain, rest sourced from reference TRBV5-1 and TRBJ2-1, is KAGVTQTPRYLIKTRGQQVTLSCSPISGHRSVSWYQQTPGQGLQFLFEYFSETQRNKGNFPGRFSGRQFSNSRSEMNVSTLELGDSALYLCASRYRSGSSYNEQFFGPGTRLTVL.

The J gene is TRBJ2-4, the V gene TRBV27, with D perhaps given as TRBD1 or TRBD2 (6 bases each). The germline CDR1 and CDR2 sequences are MNHEY and SMNVEV (reference sequence). V shed 6 bases and J shed 4 bases, with 22 bases lying between them. The CDR3 is 17 residues long. The CDR3 DNA reads TGTGCCAGCAGACCCCCCAGCCCCCAGGGGACTAAAAACATTCAGTACTTC. It is translated as CASRPPSPQGTKNIQYF.

The chain has TRBV5-4 and TRBJ2-1; 9 nucleotides agree with TRBD2. The CDR3 spans 15 residues. The J segment lost 5 bases and the V segment lost 2 bases, leaving 5 bases of the junction unmatched. Germline assignment: CDR1 SGHNT and CDR2 YYREEE (reference sequence). The CDR3 DNA follows: TGTGCCAGCAGCTTTGGGACTAGCAGAGACAATGAGCAGTTCTTC. Protein product: CASSFGTSRDNEQFF.

This rearrangement joins TRBV4-2 to TRBJ2-2, with TRBD2 as a possible D gene (6 bases). Germline V gives CDR1 LGHNA, CDR2 YNFKEQ. V was clipped by 2 bases and J by 6 bases, with 10 bases between them. CDR3 length equals 14 residues. The CDR3, as DNA: TGTGCCAGCAGCCAAAAGGAGGGGCCCGGGGAGCTGTTTTTT. It translates to CASSQKEGPGELFF.

In its sample, this clone was seen once. This sequence joins TRBV6-5 and TRBJ2-2; D perhaps matches TRBD2 (5 bases). This CDR3 is 13 amino acids long. Between the trimmed V and J ends, which lost 5 bases and 6 bases, there was a span of 10 bases. The germline gives CDR1 MNHEY, CDR2 SVGAGI. For the CDR3, the DNA is TGTGCCAGCAGTCCAACTAGTCCCGGGGAGCTGTTTTTT. Amino acids: CASSPTSPGELFF.

The V and J genes are TRBV6-1 and TRBJ2-5; D ambiguous. Trimming shortened V by 0 bases and J by 10 bases, and 15 bases separated the two germline ends. Germline CDR1 reads MNHNS; CDR2 reads SASEGT. This CDR3 is 14 amino acids long. The DNA of the CDR3 is TGTGCCAGCAGTGAAGCGGGTCAGACGTCGAACCAGTACTTC. Amino acid sequence: CASSEAGQTSNQYF.

J is TRBJ1-5 and V is TRBV2, with D possibly TRBD1 on 6 matching bases. The CDR3 covers 13 residues. Germline CDR1 SNHLY, CDR2 FYNNEI. The V end was cut by 4 bases, the J end by 5 bases, with 9 bases between. CDR3 sequence: CASSVGHYQPQHF. The CDR3, as DNA: TGTGCCAGCAGTGTGGGACATTATCAGCCCCAGCATTTT.

The chain is built from TRBV5-5 and TRBJ1-2; D possibly corresponds to TRBD1 (6 bases). V lost 2 bases, J lost 6 bases, and 14 bases lay in between. The length of the CDR3 is 14 residues. Germline CDR1 SGHKS, CDR2 YYEKEE (reference sequence). The CDR3 DNA reads TGTGCCAGCAGCTTTCGGTCAGGGGTTGATGGCTACACCTTC. Translating it yields CASSFRSGVDGYTF.